This entry features one T cell receptor beta chain sequence. This specimen belongs to a study of cytomegalovirus exposure and HLA in healthy donors. Study context: Membership in the Caucasian-associated ancestry cluster was found for around 85% of nearly 400 genotyped donors.

PCR employed 60 Vbeta and 13 Jbeta primers. Data came from immunoSEQ multiplex PCR; TCRdb stores just in-frame clones and leaves some out. The table records some 200,000 clones, roughly 76% of them present only once. Germline lookup yields CDR1 SGHNT and CDR2 YYREEE (reference sequence). V lost 3 bases and J lost 2; bases outside the gene matches: 8. The CDR3 is 17 residues long. The sample taken for sequencing was PBMCs. The chain is built from TRBV5-4 and TRBJ2-3; 11 bases agree with TRBD2. This clonotype originated in a man aged 40-49 years in good health and CMV-seropositive. The CDR3 reads CASSSLAGGPSTDTQYF. The CDR3 DNA follows: TGTGCCAGCAGCTCCTTAGCGGGGGGGCCCTCCACAGATACGCAGTATTTT.